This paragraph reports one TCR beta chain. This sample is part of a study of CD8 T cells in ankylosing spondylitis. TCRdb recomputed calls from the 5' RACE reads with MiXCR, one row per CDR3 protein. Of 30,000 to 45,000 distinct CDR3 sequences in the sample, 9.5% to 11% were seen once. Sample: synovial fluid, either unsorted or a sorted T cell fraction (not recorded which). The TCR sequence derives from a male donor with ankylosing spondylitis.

The CDR3 nucleotides read TGTGCCAGCAGCCTTGGTGGCAGGACAGGGGGTGCCGGCTCCTACAATGAGCAGTTCTTC. Residues: CASSLGGRTGGAGSYNEQFF. The chain is built from TRBV5-4 and TRBJ2-1, with TRBD1 identical over 10 bases. V gave up 4 bases and J gave up 0 bases; unmatched junction bases: 16. Germline V lookup: CDR1 SGHNT, CDR2 YYREEE (reference sequence). The CDR3 sequence is 20 residues long.